Each of the 8 T cell receptor beta chains below was sequenced from the same sample in a study of blood T cell repertoires in COVID-19. TCRdb's copy holds only in-frame clones and misses some; the assay was immunoSEQ multiplex PCR. The sample carries tens of thousands of clones, 90% recorded once. What was sequenced was peripheral blood. The receptors stem from a woman aged 45 to 65 in a cohort sampled during active COVID-19.

The chain joins TRBV2 to TRBJ2-1; TRBD2 agrees at 8 bases. The CDR3 length is 16 residues. The V gene end was trimmed by 4 bases and the J gene end by 5 bases; junction bases not matched to a gene: 10. The germline V gene encodes CDR1 SNHLY and CDR2 FYNNEI. CDR3 in amino acids: CASSGVVTSGNNEQFF. The DNA for the CDR3 is TGTGCCAGCAGTGGGGTGGTTACTAGCGGTAACAATGAGCAGTTCTTC.

V is TRBV7-9 and J is TRBJ1-1; 8 bases map to TRBD1. V dropped 2 bases and J dropped 3; count of bases not matched to a gene: 8. The V gene's germline CDR1 is SEHNR and CDR2 FQNEAQ (reference sequence). The CDR3 totals 16 residues. CDR3 in DNA: TGTGCCAGCAGCTTACCCTCAGGGGGCTTGGACACTGAAGCTTTCTTT. Its translation is CASSLPSGGLDTEAFF.

This chain connects TRBV5-5 to TRBJ2-7; D perhaps matches TRBD1 (5 bases). Trimming stripped 4 bases from V and 4 bases from J, with 12 bases between. The CDR3 is made up of 13 amino acids. CDR1 and CDR2 from the germline V gene are SGHKS and YYEKEE (reference sequence). The CDR3 region has the DNA TGTGCCAGCAGCCAGACAGCACCTTACGAGCAGTACTTC. Translating it yields CASSQTAPYEQYF.

This chain links TRBV27 with TRBJ1-1; 11 bases agree with TRBD1. From germline, CDR1 is MNHEY and CDR2 SMNVEV (reference sequence). J was trimmed by 3 bases and V by 7 bases; bases with no gene match: 10. The CDR3 is 16 amino acids. CDR3: CASTSHGTGGDTEAFF. The CDR3 coding sequence is TGTGCCAGCACCTCCCACGGGACAGGGGGGGACACTGAAGCTTTCTTT.

CDR3 bases: TGTGCAACACAGGGGACGGGTGGCTACACCTTC. Its protein is CATQGTGGYTF. The rearrangement joins TRBV10-3 to TRBJ1-2; 7 nucleotides agree with TRBD1. The germline V gene has CDR1 ENHRY and CDR2 SYGVKD. This CDR3 has 11 amino acids.

The CDR3 spells CASTTGALGYGYTF. CDR3 in DNA: TGTGCCAGCACGACAGGGGCCTTGGGCTATGGCTACACCTTC. The chain couples TRBV27 to TRBJ1-2; 8 bases line up with TRBD1. The V segment lost 7 bases and the J segment 4 bases; nucleotides outside the gene matches: 8. Germline V lookup: CDR1 MNHEY, CDR2 SMNVEV (reference sequence). The CDR3 extends over 14 amino acids.

The rearrangement uses TRBV3-1 (or the pseudogene TRBV3-2) and TRBJ2-3; TRBD2 aligns across 13 bases. Trimming cost V 4 bases and J 4 bases; bases outside gene matches: 5. The germline V gene encodes CDR1 LGHDT and CDR2 YNNKEL (reference sequence). The CDR3 extends over 16 amino acids. This CDR3 reads CASSLGTSGMADTQYF. DNA for the CDR3: TGTGCCAGCAGCCTAGGGACTAGCGGGATGGCAGATACGCAGTATTTT.

This chain links TRBV5-1 with TRBJ1-1; 9 bases agree with TRBD1. The V and J ends lost 4 bases and 0 bases, in that order; junction bases with no gene match: 4. The germline CDR1 and CDR2 sequences are SGHRS and YFSETQ. The CDR3 totals 15 residues. CDR3 loop: CASSTTGGMNTEAFF. CDR3 bases: TGCGCCAGCAGCACCACAGGGGGCATGAACACTGAAGCTTTCTTT.